This T cell receptor beta chain was profiled in a study of cytomegalovirus exposure and HLA in healthy donors. Study-level points and caveats: More clonal expansion characterized HLA-associated TCR beta chains than equally common others in a later analysis. In a later analysis, a genetic analysis reported fewer productive-TCR N-insertions in an Asian-associated ancestry cluster than the cohort average. In a later analysis, most CMV-associated TCR beta chains appeared HLA-restricted.

Details on this clone: Its antigen remains unidentified.

The primer mix had 60 Vbeta and 13 Jbeta primers. Methods used by the authors: In a later analysis, around 10 million of 83 million or so unique beta chains occurred in at least two donors. The method was immunoSEQ multiplex PCR; TCRdb's version includes in-frame clones alone and lacks a portion of them. The V and J calls and the clone size are those of that table, but D and trimming were determined from the DNA. The sample includes about 110,000 clones, less than 80% of them seen just once. Sequencing was performed on PBMCs. The TCR sequence derives from a man aged 25-45 years in good health and CMV-seropositive.

The CDR3 is CASSHYRERDEQFF. The CDR3 bases are TGTGCCAGCAGCCACTACCGAGAACGGGATGAGCAGTTCTTC. This chain connects TRBV9 to TRBJ2-1; D call uncertain. Trimming took off 4 bases at V and 8 bases at J, with 16 bases between the two ends. The V gene's germline CDR1 is SGDLS and CDR2 YYNGEE. The CDR3 extends over 14 amino acids.